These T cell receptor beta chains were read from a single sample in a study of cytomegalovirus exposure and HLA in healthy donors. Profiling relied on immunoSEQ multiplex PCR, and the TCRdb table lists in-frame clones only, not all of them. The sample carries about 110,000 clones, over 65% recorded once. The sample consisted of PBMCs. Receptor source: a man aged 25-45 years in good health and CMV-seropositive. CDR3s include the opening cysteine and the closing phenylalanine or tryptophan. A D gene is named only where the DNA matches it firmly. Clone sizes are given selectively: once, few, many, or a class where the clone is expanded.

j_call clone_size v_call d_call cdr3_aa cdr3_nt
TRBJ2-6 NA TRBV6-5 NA CASSFSSGAGANVLTF TGTGCCAGCAGTTTCTCCTCGGGGGCTGGGGCCAACGTCCTGACTTTC
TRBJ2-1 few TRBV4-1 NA CASSQEQPAPGSEQFF TGCGCCAGCAGCCAAGAACAGCCAGCCCCAGGAAGTGAGCAGTTCTTC
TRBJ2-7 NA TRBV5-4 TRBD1 CASSFGRDSSYEQYF TGTGCCAGCAGCTTTGGCCGGGACAGCTCCTACGAGCAGTACTTC
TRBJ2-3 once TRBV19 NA CAISQTGGLDTDTQYF TGTGCCATAAGTCAGACGGGGGGCTTAGACACAGATACGCAGTATTTT
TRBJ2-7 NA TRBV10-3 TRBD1 CAISEPPGQGKYEQYF TGTGCCATCAGTGAGCCACCGGGACAGGGGAAGTACGAGCAGTACTTC
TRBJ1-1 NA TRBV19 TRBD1 CASTKGQGWTEAFF TGTGCCAGTACCAAGGGACAGGGATGGACTGAAGCTTTCTTT
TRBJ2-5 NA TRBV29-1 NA CSVTGLDQETQYF TGCAGCGTGACCGGACTGGACCAAGAGACCCAGTACTTC
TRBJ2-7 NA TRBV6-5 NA CASSPTPGLPYEQYF TGTGCCAGCAGTCCGACCCCGGGACTCCCCTACGAGCAGTACTTC
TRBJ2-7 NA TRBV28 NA CASRTWAGAYEQYF TGTGCCAGCAGGACGTGGGCAGGGGCCTACGAGCAGTACTTC
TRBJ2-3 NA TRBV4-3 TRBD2 CASSQDETSGGFADTQYF TGCGCCAGCAGCCAAGACGAAACTAGCGGGGGGTTTGCAGATACGCAGTATTTT
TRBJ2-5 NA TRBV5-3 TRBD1 CARSSPGQGPRGAEETQYF TGTGCCAGAAGCTCACCGGGACAGGGTCCCAGGGGGGCTGAAGAGACCCAGTACTTC
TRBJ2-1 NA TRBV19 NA CASSISGFMSYNEQFF TGTGCCAGTAGTATCTCAGGATTCATGTCCTACAATGAGCAGTTCTTC
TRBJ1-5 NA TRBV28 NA CASSQFQPQHF TGTGCCAGCAGTCAGTTTCAGCCCCAGCATTTT
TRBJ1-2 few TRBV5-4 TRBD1 CASSDGQGFYGYTF TGTGCCAGCAGCGATGGACAGGGTTTTTATGGCTACACCTTC
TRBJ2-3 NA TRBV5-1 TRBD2 CASSLGLFRLTSGGGTDTQYF TGCGCCAGCAGCTTGGGGCTTTTTCGCCTGACTAGCGGGGGAGGAACAGATACGCAGTATTTT
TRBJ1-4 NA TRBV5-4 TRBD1 CASSRDRDNEKLFF TGTGCCAGCAGCCGGGACAGAGATAATGAAAAACTGTTTTTT
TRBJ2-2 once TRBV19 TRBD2 CASSSRGSGGTHTGELFF TGTGCCAGTAGTAGCCGGGGCAGCGGGGGGACCCACACCGGGGAGCTGTTTTTT
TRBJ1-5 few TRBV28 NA CASSGQNQPQHF TGTGCCAGCAGTGGACAGAATCAGCCCCAGCATTTT
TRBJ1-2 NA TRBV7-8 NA CASSLAQNPGDYGYTF TGTGCCAGCAGCTTAGCCCAAAACCCAGGGGACTATGGCTACACCTTC